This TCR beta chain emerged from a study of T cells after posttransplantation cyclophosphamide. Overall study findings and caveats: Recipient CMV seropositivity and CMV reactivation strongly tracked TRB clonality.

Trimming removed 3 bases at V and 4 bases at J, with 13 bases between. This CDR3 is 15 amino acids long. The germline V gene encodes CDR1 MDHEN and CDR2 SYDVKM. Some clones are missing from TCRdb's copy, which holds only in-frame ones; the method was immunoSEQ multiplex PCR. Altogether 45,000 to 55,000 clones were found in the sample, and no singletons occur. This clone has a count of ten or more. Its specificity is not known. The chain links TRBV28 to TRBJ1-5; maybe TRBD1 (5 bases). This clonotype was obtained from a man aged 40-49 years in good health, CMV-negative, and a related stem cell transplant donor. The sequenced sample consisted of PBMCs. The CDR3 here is CASSLIGGGNQPQHF. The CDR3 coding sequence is TGTGCCAGCAGTTTGATCGGGGGAGGGAATCAGCCCCAGCATTTT.